A selection of T cell receptor beta chains follows, all from one sample in a study of cytomegalovirus exposure and HLA in healthy donors. TCRdb's table, derived via immunoSEQ multiplex PCR, lists solely in-frame clones and lacks some. Of some 160,000 clones in the sample, 84% were seen once. The sequenced material came from PBMCs. All receptors derive from a young man in good health and CMV-seronegative. The CDR3 runs from the conserved cysteine through the conserved F or W. The D gene is left open where the match is weak. Not all rows give a size; the values are once, few, many and, for expanded clones, a class.

>once|TRBV6-5|.|TRBJ2-2
TGTGCCAGCAGTTTCGGGTTTCGATCCACCGGGGAGCTGTTTTTT
CASSFGFRSTGELFF
>.|TRBV25-1|.|TRBJ2-5
TGTGCCAGCAGTGAATTTGGCACCCAAGAGACCCAGTACTTC
CASSEFGTQETQYF
>.|TRBV28|.|TRBJ2-5
TGTGCCAGCAGTTTAATAAGGGGAGAGACCCAGTACTTC
CASSLIRGETQYF
>.|TRBV5-5|.|TRBJ2-3
TGTGCCAGCAGCAAGTTCTTCTTGCGGGACGTCGCAGATACGCAGTATTTT
CASSKFFLRDVADTQYF
>.|TRBV30|.|TRBJ1-5
TGTGCCTGGAGTGTAGCCAGCGGGGCCAATCAGCCCCAGCATTTT
CAWSVASGANQPQHF
>.|TRBV2|.|TRBJ1-5
TGTGCCAGCAGTGAACGGGGGGTGGCCCAGCATTTT
CASSERGVAQHF
>.|TRBV27|.|TRBJ2-5
TGTGCCAGCAGTTTAATTCGGGGAGAGACCCAGTACTTC
CASSLIRGETQYF
>.|TRBV6-4|.|TRBJ1-2
TGTGCCAGCAGTGACTCGGGCACGGGGAACTATGGCTACACCTTC
CASSDSGTGNYGYTF
>.|TRBV27|.|TRBJ2-6
TGTGCCAGCAGTTTAGGGAGGTCGGGTGGGGCCAACGTCCTGACTTTC
CASSLGRSGGANVLTF
>.|TRBV2|.|TRBJ2-5
TGTGCCAGCAGTGAGGGACTGAAAGAGACCCAGTACTTC
CASSEGLKETQYF
>.|TRBV7-8|.|TRBJ1-2
TGTGCCAGCAGCTTTGGGGGGAGGAATGGCTACACCTTC
CASSFGGRNGYTF
>.|TRBV28|.|TRBJ1-3
TGTGCCAGCAGTATACCAGGGTTGTCGGGTGGAAACACCATATATTTT
CASSIPGLSGGNTIYF
>.|TRBV28|.|TRBJ2-3
TGTGCCAGCAGTTTAGACTGGGAGCGCACAGATACGCAGTATTTT
CASSLDWERTDTQYF
>.|TRBV6-5|.|TRBJ1-1
TGTGCCAGCAGTCGTTGGGCGGAGGGAACTGAAGCTTTCTTT
CASSRWAEGTEAFF
>.|TRBV18|.|TRBJ1-6
TGTGCCAGCTCAGACTCGGCACCCCTCCACTTT
CASSDSAPLHF
>.|TRBV5-1|TRBD1|TRBJ1-2
TGCGCCAGCAGCACCACCTCAGGGGGCGACTATGGCTACACCTTC
CASSTTSGGDYGYTF
>.|TRBV12-5|TRBD2|TRBJ2-1
TGTGCTAGTGGTCACGGACTAGCAGGCCATGAGCAGTTCTTC
CASGHGLAGHEQFF
>.|TRBV2|.|TRBJ2-7
TGTGCCAGCAGTGCGAGCCCCCGGGGGTCTTACGAGCAGTACTTC
CASSASPRGSYEQYF
>.|TRBV2|.|TRBJ2-7
TGTGCCAGCAGTGTCCCACAATACGAGCAGTACTTC
CASSVPQYEQYF
>.|TRBV9|.|TRBJ1-2
TGTGCCAGCAGTACAACGCGGGGATTGGGCTATGGCTACACCTTC
CASSTTRGLGYGYTF
>.|TRBV4-3|.|TRBJ1-5
TGCGCCAGCAGCCAAGATTTGGGGGCCTACCCTCGGCATTTT
CASSQDLGAYPRHF
>.|TRBV7-2|TRBD2|TRBJ2-7
TGTGCCAGCAGCTCCCAGACTAGCGGGGCCCTCTACGAGCAGTACTTC
CASSSQTSGALYEQYF
>.|TRBV18|TRBD1|TRBJ2-7
TGTGCCAGCTCACCGGACAGGGGGGGATACGAGCAGTACTTC
CASSPDRGGYEQYF
>.|TRBV7-2|.|TRBJ1-2
TGTGCCAGCAGCTTACGGGGTGGGGGCTACACCTTC
CASSLRGGGYTF
>.|TRBV6-1|.|TRBJ1-1
TGTGCCAGCAGTGGTCCGGGGAACACTGAAGCTTTCTTT
CASSGPGNTEAFF
>.|TRBV28|.|TRBJ1-3
TGTGCCAGCAGTCCCGCTAGGGGTCACGGAAACACCATATATTTT
CASSPARGHGNTIYF
>.|TRBV7-9|.|TRBJ1-2
TGTGCCAGCAGCTTAAACCCAGAAAACTATGGCTACACCTTC
CASSLNPENYGYTF
>.|TRBV5-5|TRBD2|TRBJ2-5
TGTGCCAGCAGCACGGACCCCACTAGCGCATCGTACTTC
CASSTDPTSASYF
>once|TRBV28|.|TRBJ2-7
TGTGCCAGCAGTTTAGGGGGGAGCTCCTACGAGCAGTACTTC
CASSLGGSSYEQYF
>.|TRBV5-1|TRBD1|TRBJ2-7
TGCGCCAGCAGGGCAGGGGGCGCGGACGAGCAGTACTTC
CASRAGGADEQYF
>.|TRBV6-5|.|TRBJ2-4
TGTGCCAGCAGTTCCCCTCCGGTAGCCAAAAACATTCAGTACTTC
CASSSPPVAKNIQYF
>once|TRBV7-9|TRBD1|TRBJ2-7
TGTGCCGGATCGGGACAGAGCTCCTACGAGCAGTACTTC
CAGSGQSSYEQYF
>.|TRBV27|.|TRBJ1-1
TGTGCCAGCAGTGACCGGACTCAGGACACTGAAGCTTTCTTT
CASSDRTQDTEAFF
>.|TRBV6-1|.|TRBJ1-6
TGTGCCAGCAGCGCGGAAAGCTCCTATAATTCACCCCTCCACTTT
CASSAESSYNSPLHF
>.|TRBV2|.|TRBJ2-5
TGTGCCAGCAGCCCCAGGATGCAAGAGACCCAGTACTTC
CASSPRMQETQYF
>.|TRBV1|.|TRBJ2-3
TGCACCAGCAGCCAAGATCAAAGGACAGCACGCAATACGCAGTATTTT
CTSSQDQRTARNTQYF
>.|TRBV6-5|.|TRBJ2-1
TGTGCCAGCAGCCTGGGGGGTATCTCCTACAATGAGCAGTTCTTC
CASSLGGISYNEQFF
>.|TRBV19|TRBD1|TRBJ2-2
TGTGCCAGTACCCCGGGACAGGGGGCCGGGGAGCTGTTTTTT
CASTPGQGAGELFF
>.|TRBV6-5|.|TRBJ2-7
TGTGCCAGCAGTTACGGGGGGAATTCCTACGAGCAGTACTTC
CASSYGGNSYEQYF
>once|TRBV7-9|TRBD1|TRBJ1-5
TGTGCCAGCAGCTTTGATAACCGGGACAGGGGGCGGTCTGGGCTGCCCCAGCATTTT
CASSFDNRDRGRSGLPQHF
>.|TRBV5-4|TRBD1|TRBJ2-7
TGTGCCAGCAGCTTGGGGGGGACAGGGCAGCGAGAGCAGTACTTC
CASSLGGTGQREQYF
>few|TRBV11-2|.|TRBJ2-7
TGTGCCAGCAGCCCATACCCCGGCTACGAGCAGTACTTC
CASSPYPGYEQYF
>.|TRBV7-6|TRBD2|TRBJ2-1
TGTGCCAGCAGCTCCATACGGGGGGGGAGCTACAATGAGCAGTTCTTC
CASSSIRGGSYNEQFF
>.|TRBV28|.|TRBJ1-1
TGTGCCAGCAGTTTAAACGGGGGGGGCACTGAAGCTTTCTTT
CASSLNGGGTEAFF
>.|TRBV10-3|TRBD2|TRBJ2-2
TGTGCCATCAGTGACCCCATTCAGAGCGGGAGAATCAACACCGGGGAGCTGTTTTTT
CAISDPIQSGRINTGELFF
>once|TRBV6-5|.|TRBJ1-1
TGTGCCAGCAGTTACTCCCGGGAAAACACTGAAGCTTTCTTT
CASSYSRENTEAFF
>once|TRBV28|TRBD1|TRBJ1-5
TGTGCCAGCAGTTTGCGCAGGGGGCACGGTCAGCCCCAGCATTTT
CASSLRRGHGQPQHF